The 7 T cell receptor beta chains below were found in one sample sequenced in a study of blood T cell repertoires in COVID-19. Here immunoSEQ multiplex PCR was the method, and the copy in TCRdb shows in-frame clones only, minus some. The sample holds hundreds of thousands of clones, around 84% seen once. Specimen: PBMCs or T cells enriched from blood (not recorded which). All receptors derive from a man aged 25-45 years who had recovered from COVID-19.

This chain uses TRBV5-6 with TRBJ1-1; no firm D call. Trimming took off 0 bases at V and 4 bases at J, with 4 bases between the two ends. The V gene's germline CDR1 is SGHDT and CDR2 YYEEEE. The CDR3 is 12 amino acids. CDR3: CASSLAPTEAFF. The CDR3 bases are TGTGCCAGCAGCTTGGCTCCCACTGAAGCTTTCTTT.

CDR3 DNA sequence: TGTGCCAGCAGCTGGAGACAGGGCCGAAGCACTGAAGCTTTCTTT. This encodes CASSWRQGRSTEAFF. The chain joins TRBV11-2 to TRBJ1-1, with 7 nucleotides matching TRBD1. Germline V lookup: CDR1 SGHAT, CDR2 FQNNGV. The V gene end was trimmed by 4 bases and the J gene end by 4 bases; junction bases not matched to a gene: 9. CDR3 length: 15 amino acids.

The gene calls are TRBV5-4 and TRBJ2-5; 12 nucleotides align to TRBD2. CDR1 SGHNT and CDR2 YYREEE come from the germline V gene (reference sequence). Germline trimming cut 2 bases from V and 5 bases from J; bases unmatched to any gene: 13. The CDR3 contains 18 residues. CDR3 DNA sequence: TGTGCCAGCAGCTTTCGTACTAGCGGGGGGCAGGGGGAGGAGACCCAGTACTTC. Translation: CASSFRTSGGQGEETQYF.

This chain links TRBV7-9 with TRBJ2-5; a weak D match, TRBD2 (6 bases). Trimming left V 3 bases short and J 5 bases short, with 16 bases between. Per the germline V gene, CDR1 is SEHNR and CDR2 is FQNEAQ (reference sequence). The CDR3 sequence is 15 residues long. The CDR3 spells CASSLGTADRETQYF. The CDR3 DNA is TGTGCCAGCAGCTTGGGGACTGCGGATAGGGAGACCCAGTACTTC.

This sequence joins TRBV2 and TRBJ1-6; 7 bases line up with TRBD1. With V trimmed by 6 bases and J by 9 bases, 5 bases remained unmatched. Germline lookup yields CDR1 SNHLY and CDR2 FYNNEI. The CDR3 covers 13 residues. In nucleotides, the CDR3 is TGTGCCAGCAGACCGGGACAGCTTTCACCCCTCCACTTT. This codes for CASRPGQLSPLHF. Full variable domain (missing parts from reference TRBV2 and TRBJ1-6): EPEVTQTPSHQVTQMGQEVILRCVPISNHLYFYWYRQILGQKVEFLVSFYNNEISEKSEIFDDQFSVERPDGSNFTLKIRSTKLEDSAMYFCASRPGQLSPLHFGNGTRLTVT.

The rearrangement uses TRBV3-1 (or the pseudogene TRBV3-2) and TRBJ1-4; 9 bases are a match to TRBD1. The germline V gene has CDR1 LGHDT and CDR2 YNNKEL (reference sequence). The CDR3 is made up of 16 amino acids. V dropped 4 bases and J dropped 5; count of bases not matched to a gene: 8. The CDR3 region is CASSLAAGTGNEKLFF. The DNA for the CDR3 is TGTGCCAGCAGCCTAGCAGCCGGGACAGGGAATGAAAAACTGTTTTTT.

J is TRBJ2-3 and V is TRBV2; 7 nucleotides match TRBD2. This CDR3 contains 14 residues. With V trimmed by 4 bases and J by 3 bases, 4 bases remained unmatched. Germline CDR1 is SNHLY and CDR2 is FYNNEI. The CDR3 sequence: CASSVGGGTDTQYF. CDR3 DNA: TGTGCCAGCAGTGTGGGGGGGGGAACAGATACGCAGTATTTT.